The 5 T cell receptor beta chains given below trace back to one sample, sequenced in a study of T cells in Graves' hyperthyroidism and ophthalmopathy. Amplification yielded TCR beta CDR3 regions, with RNA transcripts as the source. An initial round of RT-PCR targeting the TCR CDR3 relied on the HTBI primer set. TCRdb re-called the multiplex PCR reads through MiXCR, storing one row per CDR3 protein. This sample yields 350,000 to 400,000 distinct CDR3 sequences, of which over 15% are seen a single time; 3.7% belongs to the top ten. The specimen was blood. The source of these receptors is a woman between 18 and 29 years old with Graves' hyperthyroidism.

In its sample, this clonotype was seen many times. The V and J genes are TRBV12-3 or TRBV12-4 and TRBJ2-7; D ambiguous. The CDR3 loop spans 14 amino acids. The V and J ends lost 3 bases and 1 base respectively, with 10 bases between them. The CDR3 nucleotides read TGTGCCAGCAGTTTGACCAGGAAATCCTACGAGCAGTACTTC. Its translation: CASSLTRKSYEQYF.

This clonotype showed up many times. CDR3 sequence reads: CASSRLGAAYEQYF. In nucleotides, the CDR3 is TGTGCCAGCAGTCGGTTGGGGGCGGCCTACGAGCAGTACTTC. The V gene is TRBV12-3 or TRBV12-4, the J gene TRBJ2-7; TRBD1 might be the D (6 bases). CDR3 length: 14 residues. Trimming pared 5 bases from V and 2 bases from J, leaving 13 bases between.

J is TRBJ1-1 and V is TRBV6-1; maybe TRBD1 (6 bases). This CDR3 has 15 amino acids. Trimming shortened V by 5 bases and J by 2 bases, and 15 bases separated the two germline ends. The V gene's germline CDR1 is MNHNS and CDR2 SASEGT. CDR3 region: CASSTFLGGNTEAFF. The CDR3 nucleotides are TGTGCCAGCAGTACCTTTTTGGGGGGCAACACTGAAGCTTTCTTT.

Remarks on this clonotype: A read error may explain this, as a much larger clone is one base away. This CDR3 reads CASGYTTGALF. In DNA, the CDR3 is TGTGCTAGTGGCTACACTACGGGAGCTCTCTTT. This chain joins TRBV12-5 and TRBJ1-1; no reliable D call. CDR3 length: 11 amino acids. Germline lookup yields CDR1 LGHNT and CDR2 FRNRAP.

This clonotype has at least ten counts. The chain has TRBV5-1 and TRBJ1-2; no firm D call. Trimming left V 4 bases short and J 3 bases short, with 10 bases between. The germline gives CDR1 SGHRS, CDR2 YFSETQ. The CDR3 runs 13 residues. The CDR3 coding sequence is TGCGCCAGCAGCGCCAGATCATACTATGGCTACACCTTC. Encoded protein: CASSARSYYGYTF.